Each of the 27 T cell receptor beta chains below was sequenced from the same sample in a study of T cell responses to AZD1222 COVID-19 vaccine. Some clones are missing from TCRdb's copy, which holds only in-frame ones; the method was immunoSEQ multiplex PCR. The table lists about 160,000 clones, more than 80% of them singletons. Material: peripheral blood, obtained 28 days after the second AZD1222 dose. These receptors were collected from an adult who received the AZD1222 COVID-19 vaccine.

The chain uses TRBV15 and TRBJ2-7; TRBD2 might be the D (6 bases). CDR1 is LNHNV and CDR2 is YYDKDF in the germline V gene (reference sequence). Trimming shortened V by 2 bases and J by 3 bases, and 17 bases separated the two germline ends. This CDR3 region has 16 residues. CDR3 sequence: CATSRHTGTHHYEQYF. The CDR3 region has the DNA TGTGCCACCAGCAGACATACCGGGACTCACCACTACGAGCAGTACTTC.

CDR3 region: CASRETSGSETQYF. The CDR3 nucleotides are TGTGCCAGCAGGGAGACTAGCGGGAGTGAGACCCAGTACTTC. This chain links TRBV2 with TRBJ2-5; 12 bases agree with TRBD2. Germline CDR1 is SNHLY and CDR2 is FYNNEI. The CDR3 has 14 amino acids. V lost 6 bases and J lost 5; bases outside the gene matches: 4. Supplemented by reference TRBV2 and TRBJ2-5, the full variable domain reads EPEVTQTPSHQVTQMGQEVILRCVPISNHLYFYWYRQILGQKVEFLVSFYNNEISEKSEIFDDQFSVERPDGSNFTLKIRSTKLEDSAMYFCASRETSGSETQYFGPGTRLLVL.

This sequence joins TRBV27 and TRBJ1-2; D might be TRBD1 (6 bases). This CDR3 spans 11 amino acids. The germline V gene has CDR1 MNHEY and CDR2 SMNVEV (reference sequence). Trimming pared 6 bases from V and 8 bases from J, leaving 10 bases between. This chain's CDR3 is CASSSGAGYTF. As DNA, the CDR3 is TGTGCCAGCAGCTCAGGGGCAGGCTACACCTTC.

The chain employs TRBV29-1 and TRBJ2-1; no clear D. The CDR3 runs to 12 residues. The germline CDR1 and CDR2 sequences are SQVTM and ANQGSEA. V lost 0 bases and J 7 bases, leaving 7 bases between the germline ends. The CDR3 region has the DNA TGCAGCGTTGAAGAAAGTGGGAATGAGCAGTTCTTC. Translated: CSVEESGNEQFF.

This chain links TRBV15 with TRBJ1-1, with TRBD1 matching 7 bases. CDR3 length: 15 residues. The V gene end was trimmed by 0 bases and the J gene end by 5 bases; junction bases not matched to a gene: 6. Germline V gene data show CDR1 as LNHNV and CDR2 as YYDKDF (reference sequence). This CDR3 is CATSRDQGVGTEAFF. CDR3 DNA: TGTGCCACCAGCAGAGATCAGGGGGTGGGGACTGAAGCTTTCTTT. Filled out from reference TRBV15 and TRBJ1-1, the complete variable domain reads DAMVIQNPRYQVTQFGKPVTLSCSQTLNHNVMYWYQQKSSQAPKLLFHYYDKDFNNEADTPDNFQSRRPNTSFCFLDIRSPGLGDTAMYLCATSRDQGVGTEAFFGQGTRLTVV.

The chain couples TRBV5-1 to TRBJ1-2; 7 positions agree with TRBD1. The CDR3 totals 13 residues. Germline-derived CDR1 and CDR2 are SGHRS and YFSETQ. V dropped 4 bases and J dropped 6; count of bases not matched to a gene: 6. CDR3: CASSQQGGNGYTF. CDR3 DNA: TGCGCCAGCAGCCAACAAGGGGGCAATGGCTACACCTTC.

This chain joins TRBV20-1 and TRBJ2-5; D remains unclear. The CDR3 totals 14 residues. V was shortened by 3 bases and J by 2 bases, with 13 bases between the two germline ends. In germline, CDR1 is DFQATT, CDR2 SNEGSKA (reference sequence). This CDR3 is CSASESTVQETQYF. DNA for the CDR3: TGCAGTGCTAGTGAGTCTACCGTTCAAGAGACCCAGTACTTC.

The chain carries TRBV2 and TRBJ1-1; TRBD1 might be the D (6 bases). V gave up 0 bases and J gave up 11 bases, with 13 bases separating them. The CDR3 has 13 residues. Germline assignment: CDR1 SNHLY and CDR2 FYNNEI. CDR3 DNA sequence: TGTGCCAGCAGTGAAGCGAACAGGGCGCGGGCTTTCTTT. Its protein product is CASSEANRARAFF.

The CDR3 nucleotides read TGTGCCAGCAGCCAAGATTTAGGACAGGGCGGTTTAGTGGAAAAACTGTTTTTT. Encoded protein: CASSQDLGQGGLVEKLFF. This chain links TRBV4-2 with TRBJ1-4; 8 nucleotides agree with TRBD1. After removal of 0 bases from V and 8 bases from J, the junction contained 14 bases not matched to a gene. This CDR3 has 18 amino acids. Per germline, CDR1 LGHNA and CDR2 YNFKEQ.

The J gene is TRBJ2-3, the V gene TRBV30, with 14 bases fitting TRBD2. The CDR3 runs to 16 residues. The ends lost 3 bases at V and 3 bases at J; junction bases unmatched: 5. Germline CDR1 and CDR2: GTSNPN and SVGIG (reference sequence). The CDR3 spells CAWSDRTSGRTDTQYF. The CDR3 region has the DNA TGTGCCTGGAGCGACCGGACTAGCGGGAGGACAGATACGCAGTATTTT.

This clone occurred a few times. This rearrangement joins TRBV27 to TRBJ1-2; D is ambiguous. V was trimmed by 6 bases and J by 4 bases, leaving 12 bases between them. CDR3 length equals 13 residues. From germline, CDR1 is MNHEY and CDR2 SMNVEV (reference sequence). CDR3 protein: CASSIGMSYGYTF. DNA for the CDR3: TGTGCCAGCAGCATAGGGATGAGCTATGGCTACACCTTC.

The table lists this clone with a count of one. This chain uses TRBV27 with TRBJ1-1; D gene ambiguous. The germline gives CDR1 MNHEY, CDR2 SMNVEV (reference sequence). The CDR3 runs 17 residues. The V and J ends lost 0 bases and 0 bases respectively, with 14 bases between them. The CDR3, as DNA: TGTGCCAGCAGTTTATCATCCTTTGACCGTATGAACACTGAAGCTTTCTTT. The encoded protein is CASSLSSFDRMNTEAFF.

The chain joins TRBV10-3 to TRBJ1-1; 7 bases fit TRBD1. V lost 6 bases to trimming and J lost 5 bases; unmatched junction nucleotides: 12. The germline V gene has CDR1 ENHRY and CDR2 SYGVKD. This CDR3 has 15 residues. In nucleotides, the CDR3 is TGTGCCATCAGACAATCGGACAGGTCGGGAACTGAAGCTTTCTTT. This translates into CAIRQSDRSGTEAFF.

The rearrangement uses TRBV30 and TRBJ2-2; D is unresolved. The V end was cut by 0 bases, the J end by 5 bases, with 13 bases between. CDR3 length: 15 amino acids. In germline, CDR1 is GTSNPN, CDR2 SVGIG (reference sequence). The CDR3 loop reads CAWSVTGARTGELFF. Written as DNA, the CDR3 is TGTGCCTGGAGTGTAACGGGTGCGAGGACCGGGGAGCTGTTTTTT.

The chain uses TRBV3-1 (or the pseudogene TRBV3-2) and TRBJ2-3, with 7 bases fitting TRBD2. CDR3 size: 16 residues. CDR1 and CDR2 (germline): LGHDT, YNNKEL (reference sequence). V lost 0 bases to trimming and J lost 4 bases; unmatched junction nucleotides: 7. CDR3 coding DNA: TGTGCCAGCAGCCAAGAAGGCGGGAGACTCTCAGATACGCAGTATTTT. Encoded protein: CASSQEGGRLSDTQYF.

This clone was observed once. The CDR3 DNA reads as TGTGCCAGCTCACAGACCGACGAGCAGTACTTC. It specifies CASSQTDEQYF. V gene TRBV18 combines with J gene TRBJ2-7; the D is unclear. With 4 bases removed from V and 5 bases from J, the gap between germline ends came to 6 bases. CDR3 length: 11 amino acids. Germline V gene data show CDR1 as KGHSH and CDR2 as LQKENI.

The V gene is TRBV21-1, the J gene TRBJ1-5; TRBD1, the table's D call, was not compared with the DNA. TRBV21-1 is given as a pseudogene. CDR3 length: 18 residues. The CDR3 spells CASSSMGQGELGNQPQHF. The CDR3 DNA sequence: TGTGCCAGCAGCAGCATGGGACAGGGGGAACTCGGCAATCAGCCCCAGCATTTT.

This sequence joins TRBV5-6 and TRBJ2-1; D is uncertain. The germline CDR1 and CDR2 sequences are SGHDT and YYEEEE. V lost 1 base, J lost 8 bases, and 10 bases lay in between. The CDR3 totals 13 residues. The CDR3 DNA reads TGTGCCAGCAGCTTGACCCCCCCTGATGAGCAGTTCTTC. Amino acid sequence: CASSLTPPDEQFF.

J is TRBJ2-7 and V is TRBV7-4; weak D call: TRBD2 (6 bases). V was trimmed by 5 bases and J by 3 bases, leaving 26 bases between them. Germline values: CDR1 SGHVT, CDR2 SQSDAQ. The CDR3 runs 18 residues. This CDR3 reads CASSPQPAGSPFIYEQYF. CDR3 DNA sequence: TGTGCCAGCAGCCCTCAACCTGCGGGGTCACCATTCATCTACGAGCAGTACTTC.

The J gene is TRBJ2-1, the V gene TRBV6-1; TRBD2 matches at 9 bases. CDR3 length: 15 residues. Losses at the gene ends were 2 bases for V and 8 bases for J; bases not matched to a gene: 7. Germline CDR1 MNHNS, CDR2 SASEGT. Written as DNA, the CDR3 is TGTGCCAGCAGTGAATATAGCGGGAGCAAAGATGAGCAGTTCTTC. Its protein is CASSEYSGSKDEQFF.

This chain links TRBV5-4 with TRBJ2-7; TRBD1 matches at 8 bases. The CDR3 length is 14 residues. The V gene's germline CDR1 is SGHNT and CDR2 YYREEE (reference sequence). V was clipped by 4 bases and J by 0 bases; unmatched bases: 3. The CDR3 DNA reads TGTGCCAGCAGCCCGACAGGGGCCTCCTACGAGCAGTACTTC. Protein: CASSPTGASYEQYF.

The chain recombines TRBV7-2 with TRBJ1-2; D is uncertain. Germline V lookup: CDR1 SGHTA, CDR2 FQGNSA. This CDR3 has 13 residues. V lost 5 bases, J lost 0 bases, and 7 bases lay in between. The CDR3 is CASSPQANYGYTF. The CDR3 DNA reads TGTGCCAGCAGCCCTCAGGCTAACTATGGCTACACCTTC. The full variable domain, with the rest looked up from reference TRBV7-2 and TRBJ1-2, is GAGVSQSPSNKVTEKGKDVELRCDPISGHTALYWYRQSLGQGLEFLIYFQGNSAPDKSGLPSDRFSAERTGGSVSTLTIQRTQQEDSAVYLCASSPQANYGYTFGSGTRLTVV.

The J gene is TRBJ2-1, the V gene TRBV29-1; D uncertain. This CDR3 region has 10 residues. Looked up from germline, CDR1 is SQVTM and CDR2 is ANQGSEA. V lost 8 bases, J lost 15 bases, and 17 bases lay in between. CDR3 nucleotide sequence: TGCAGCCTTGGATCCCCCGATTTGTTCTTC. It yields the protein CSLGSPDLFF.

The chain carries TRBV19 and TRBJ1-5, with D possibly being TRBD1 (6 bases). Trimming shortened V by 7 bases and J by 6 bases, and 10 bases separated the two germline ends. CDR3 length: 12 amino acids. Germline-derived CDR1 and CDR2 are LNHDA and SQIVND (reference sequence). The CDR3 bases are TGTGCCAGTAAGCAGGGGAGTCAGCCCCAGCATTTT. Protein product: CASKQGSQPQHF. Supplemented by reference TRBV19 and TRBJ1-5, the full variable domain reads DGGITQSPKYLFRKEGQNVTLSCEQNLNHDAMYWYRQDPGQGLRLIYYSQIVNDFQKGDIAEGYSVSREKKESFPLTVTSAQKNPTAFYLCASKQGSQPQHFGDGTRLSIL.

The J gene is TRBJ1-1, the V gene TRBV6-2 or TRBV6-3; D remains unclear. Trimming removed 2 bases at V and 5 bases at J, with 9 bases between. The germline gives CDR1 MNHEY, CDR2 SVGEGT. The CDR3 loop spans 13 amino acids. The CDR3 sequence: CASSYVGSTEAFF. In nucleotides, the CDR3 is TGTGCCAGCAGTTACGTCGGCAGTACTGAAGCTTTCTTT.

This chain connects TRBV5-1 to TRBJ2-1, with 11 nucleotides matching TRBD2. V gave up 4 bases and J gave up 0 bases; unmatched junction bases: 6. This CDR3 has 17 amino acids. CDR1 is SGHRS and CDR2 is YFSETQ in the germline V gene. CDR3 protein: CASSPGLAARSYNEQFF. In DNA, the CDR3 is TGCGCCAGCAGCCCGGGACTAGCGGCTCGCTCCTACAATGAGCAGTTCTTC.

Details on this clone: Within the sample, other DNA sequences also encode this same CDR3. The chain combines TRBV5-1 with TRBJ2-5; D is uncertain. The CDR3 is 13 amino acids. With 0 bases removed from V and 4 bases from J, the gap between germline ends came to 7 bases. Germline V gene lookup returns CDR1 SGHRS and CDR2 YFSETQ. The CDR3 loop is CASSLAGPETQYF. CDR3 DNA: TGCGCCAGCAGCTTGGCGGGTCCAGAGACCCAGTACTTC.